This TCR beta chain stems from a study of CD8 T cells in ankylosing spondylitis. CDR3 size: 10 residues. From germline, CDR1 is SQVTM and CDR2 ANQGSEA. V was trimmed by 6 bases and J by 14 bases, leaving 16 bases between them. The sample holds many counts of this clonotype. TCRdb re-analysed the 5' RACE reads in MiXCR, keeping a single row per CDR3 protein. The sample has 250,000 or so distinct CDR3 sequences, 15% to 20% seen once. This sequence was found in a male donor with ankylosing spondylitis or in good health (not recorded which). The chain links TRBV29-1 to TRBJ2-5, with D perhaps given as TRBD1 or TRBD2 (5 bases each). Material: blood, either unsorted or a sorted T cell fraction (not recorded which). CDR3 loop: CSVGDPQPYF. As DNA, the CDR3 is TGCAGCGTCGGGGACCCTCAGCCATACTTC.